This TCR beta chain was sequenced in a study of blood T cells in healthy people across ages (dated by TCRdb to about 2015). Turning to the overall study: In model experiments, template switching captured roughly one uniquely barcoded TCR beta cDNA molecule for every two T cells. Age-related changes in TCR beta repertoire diversity were measured in the study by deep sequencing normalized with unique cDNA molecular identifiers. Donors were grouped into four age groups: young (average 16 years), middle-aged (roughly 40), aged (around 60) and long-lived (just over 80). To avoid experimental bias, donors of different ages were spread randomly across the sequencing lanes. For two donors (one aged 18 to 29 and one aged 80 or older), the study analyzed two additional independent replicas of 1 million unique cDNA reads from the same blood draw. General study outcomes and caveats: As age increased, observed TCR beta diversity per million T cells dropped in a roughly linear way, and a significant reduction was already evident by age about 36. Compared with the aged group, the long-lived group had more naive CD4+ T cells, fewer expanded clones and increased TCR diversity, a pattern suggesting age selection. Total diversity estimates from one million sequenced T cells were considered lower bounds and underestimates. There was a strong correlation between observed TCR beta diversity and the percentage of naive T cells measured by flow cytometry. Bulk unsorted PBMC profiling prevented conclusive comparison of naive and antigen-experienced compartments. Because donor CMV infection status was unknown, age-related changes in expanded clonotypes were potentially confounded.

Taken from the germline V gene, the CDR1 and CDR2 loops are SGHVS and FQNEAQ. Including the terminal cysteine and phenylalanine, the CDR3 comprises 16 residues. Just the 48-base CDR3 DNA is kept, in frame starting at base 1. Cut back by 2 bases and 0 bases, the V and J ends lie 11 bases apart. On this clonotype: It lacks a known antigen. Qualities for individual bases were not recorded, and no much larger clone is one base off.

Library preparation was by 5' RACE. Instrument used: Illumina HiSeq 2500. A second about 7 to 11 cycle PCR used a sample-barcoded 5' primer and a J-beta primer mix. A template-switch 5' adaptor carrying 12 random nucleotides introduced a unique molecular identifier onto each TCR beta cDNA molecule. Each sample yielded at least 3 million CDR3-containing paired-end reads. The Mint cDNA synthesis kit, primed by a TRBC-specific oligonucleotide, was used to synthesize first-strand cDNA from all RNA. After uracil-DNA glycosylase treatment, a first 18-cycle PCR used universal primers M1SS and BC2_uni_R on all cDNA. In the authors' own workflow: Normalization of each sample was performed by random selection of 1 million high-quality reads, each carrying a distinct molecular identifier. Reads with shared molecular identifiers were discarded instead of being binned into consensus sequences. MiTCR, run with a Q25 quality threshold and the strictest error-elimination algorithm, handled CDR3 identification, clonotype clustering and error correction. A nonparametric unseen species model with Euler transformation was used to estimate lower-bound total TCR beta diversity. Starting from the raw public reads, TCRdb applied fastp trimming at Q25, assembled clones with MiXCR and retained in-frame beta chains. Every CDR3 protein is listed once, alongside the most common genes and DNA of its rows. Here the V and J calls rest on TCRdb's processing, not on the authors' analysis. Within this sample are roughly 800,000 distinct CDR3 sequences, with 58% of them counted one time only. Together, the top ten hold over 20% of the sample.

The roughly 39 donors, aged about 6 to 95 years, were systemically healthy Caucasian individuals from Russia. Approximately 9.7 milliliters of peripheral blood were drawn from each donor into EDTA-treated Vacutainer tubes. Ficoll-Paque density-gradient centrifugation was used to isolate PBMCs, with at least 7 million per sample. Trizol reagent was used to extract total RNA from the PBMCs, yielding at least 6 micrograms per sample. Naive CD45RAhigh/CD27high T cell percentages were measured by flow cytometry on a PBMC aliquot from every donor. This clonotype was obtained from a man younger than 40 in good health. Sequencing input: blood. This chain joins TRBV7-8 to TRBJ2-1; a tentative D match to TRBD2 spans 5 bases. Here the CDR3 is given as CASSLRSGSSYNEQFF. The nucleotide sequence is given as TGTGCCAGCAGCTTAAGATCGGGAAGCTCCTACAATGAGCAGTTCTTC.